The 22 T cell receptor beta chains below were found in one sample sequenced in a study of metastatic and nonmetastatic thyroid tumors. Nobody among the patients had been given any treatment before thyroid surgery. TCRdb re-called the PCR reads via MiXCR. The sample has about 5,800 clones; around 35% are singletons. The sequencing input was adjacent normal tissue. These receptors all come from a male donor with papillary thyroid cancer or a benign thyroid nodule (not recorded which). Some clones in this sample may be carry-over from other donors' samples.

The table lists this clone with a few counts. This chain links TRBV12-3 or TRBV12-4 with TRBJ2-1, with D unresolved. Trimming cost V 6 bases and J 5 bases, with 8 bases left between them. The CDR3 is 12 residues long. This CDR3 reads CASSSADNEQFF. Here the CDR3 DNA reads TGTGCCAGCAGCAGCGCCGACAATGAGCAGTTCTTC.

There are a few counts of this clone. The CDR3 is CASSKLAGGFDEQFF. As DNA, the CDR3 is TGTGCCAGTAGCAAACTAGCGGGGGGGTTCGATGAGCAGTTCTTC. The V call is TRBV19, the J call TRBJ2-1; 13 bases agree with TRBD2. Germline loops: CDR1 LNHDA, CDR2 SQIVND (reference sequence). V shed 6 bases and J 8 bases; nucleotides not matched to a gene: 7. This CDR3 comprises 15 residues.

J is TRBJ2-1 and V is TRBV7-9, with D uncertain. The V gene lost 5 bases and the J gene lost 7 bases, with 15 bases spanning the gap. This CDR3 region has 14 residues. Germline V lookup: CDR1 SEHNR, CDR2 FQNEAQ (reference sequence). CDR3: CASSEASVRNEQFF. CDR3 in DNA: TGTGCCAGCAGCGAAGCCTCCGTAAGGAATGAGCAGTTCTTC.

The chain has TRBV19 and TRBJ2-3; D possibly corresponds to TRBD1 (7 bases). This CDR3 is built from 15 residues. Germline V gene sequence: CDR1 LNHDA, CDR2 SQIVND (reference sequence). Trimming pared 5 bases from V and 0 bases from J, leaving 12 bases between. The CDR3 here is CASSGGTASTDTQYF. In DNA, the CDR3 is TGTGCCAGTAGTGGGGGGACAGCTAGCACAGATACGCAGTATTTT.

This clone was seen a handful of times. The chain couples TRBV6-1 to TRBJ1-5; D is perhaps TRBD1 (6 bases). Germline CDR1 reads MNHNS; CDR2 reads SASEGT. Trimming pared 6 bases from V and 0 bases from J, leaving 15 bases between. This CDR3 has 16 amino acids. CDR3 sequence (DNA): TGTGCCAGCAGCAGGGGTCAAGTCAATAGCAATCAGCCCCAGCATTTT. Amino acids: CASSRGQVNSNQPQHF.

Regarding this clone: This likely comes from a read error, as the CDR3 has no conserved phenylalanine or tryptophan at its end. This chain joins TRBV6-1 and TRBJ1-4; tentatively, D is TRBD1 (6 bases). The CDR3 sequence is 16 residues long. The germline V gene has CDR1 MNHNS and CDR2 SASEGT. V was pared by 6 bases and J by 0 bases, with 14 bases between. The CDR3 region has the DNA TGTGCCAGCAGACTACAGGGAATCGCAACTAATGAAAAACTGTTTGTT. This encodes CASRLQGIATNEKLFV.

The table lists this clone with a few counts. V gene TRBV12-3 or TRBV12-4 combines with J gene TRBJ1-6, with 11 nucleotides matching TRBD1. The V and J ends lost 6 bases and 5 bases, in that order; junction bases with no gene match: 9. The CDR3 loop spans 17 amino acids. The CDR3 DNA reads TGTGCCAGCAGCAAAGTGGACAGGGGGCCCGATAATTCACCCCTCCACTTT. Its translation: CASSKVDRGPDNSPLHF.

The CDR3: CAWSGDSLEQYF. The CDR3 coding sequence is TGTGCCTGGTCAGGAGACTCCTTGGAGCAGTACTTC. This chain joins TRBV30 and TRBJ2-7; D remains unclear. V lost 5 bases to trimming and J lost 7 bases, with 15 bases between them. Germline CDR1 is GTSNPN and CDR2 is SVGIG (reference sequence). The CDR3 covers 12 residues.

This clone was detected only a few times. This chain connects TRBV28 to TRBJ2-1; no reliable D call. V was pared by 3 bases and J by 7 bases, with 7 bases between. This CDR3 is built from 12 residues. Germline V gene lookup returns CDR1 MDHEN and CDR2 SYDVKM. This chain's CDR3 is CASSLVGNEQFF. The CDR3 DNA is TGTGCCAGCAGTTTGGTGGGTAATGAGCAGTTCTTC.

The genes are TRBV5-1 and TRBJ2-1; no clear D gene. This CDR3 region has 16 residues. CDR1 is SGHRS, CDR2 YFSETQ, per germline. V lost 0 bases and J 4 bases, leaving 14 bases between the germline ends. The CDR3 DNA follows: TGCGCCAGCAGCTTGGAGCGCAGGTCTGGGTACAATGAGCAGTTCTTC. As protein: CASSLERRSGYNEQFF.

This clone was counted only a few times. The CDR3 DNA is TGTGCCAGCAGCTCTTCAATGGGCAATCAGCCCCAGCATTTT. This gives the protein CASSSSMGNQPQHF. The chain joins TRBV5-5 to TRBJ1-5; D is undetermined. Germline V lookup: CDR1 SGHKS, CDR2 YYEKEE (reference sequence). The CDR3 spans 14 residues. Trimming removed 3 bases at V and 2 bases at J, with 9 bases between.

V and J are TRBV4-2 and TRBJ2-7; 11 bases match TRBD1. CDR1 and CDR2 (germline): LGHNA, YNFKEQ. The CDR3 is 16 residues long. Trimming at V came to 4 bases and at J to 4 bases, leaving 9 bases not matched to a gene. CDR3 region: CASSPNGQGAVYEQYF. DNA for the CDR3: TGTGCCAGCAGCCCTAACGGACAGGGGGCTGTATACGAGCAGTACTTC.

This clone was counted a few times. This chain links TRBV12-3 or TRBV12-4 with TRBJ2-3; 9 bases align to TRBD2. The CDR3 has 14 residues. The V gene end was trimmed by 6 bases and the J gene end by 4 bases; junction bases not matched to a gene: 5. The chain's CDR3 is CASRSGGGADTQYF. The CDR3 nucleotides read TGTGCCAGCAGAAGCGGCGGGGGGGCAGATACGCAGTATTTT.

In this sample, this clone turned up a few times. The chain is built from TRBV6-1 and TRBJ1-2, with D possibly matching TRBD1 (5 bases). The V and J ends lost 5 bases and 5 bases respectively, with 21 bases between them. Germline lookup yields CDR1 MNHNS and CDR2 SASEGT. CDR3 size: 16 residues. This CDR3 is CASSTGTSLKGYGYTF. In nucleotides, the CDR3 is TGTGCCAGCAGTACTGGAACAAGCCTCAAGGGGTATGGCTACACCTTC.

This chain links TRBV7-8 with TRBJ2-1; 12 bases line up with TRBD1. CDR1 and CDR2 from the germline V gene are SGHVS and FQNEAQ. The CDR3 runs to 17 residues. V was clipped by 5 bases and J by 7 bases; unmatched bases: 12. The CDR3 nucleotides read TGTGCCAGCAGCCCACCGGGACAGGGGGCTATCGGGAATGAGCAGTTCTTC. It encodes CASSPPGQGAIGNEQFF.

CDR3 loop: CASSLLTDTQYF. The CDR3 DNA sequence: TGTGCCAGCAGCTTACTAACAGATACGCAGTATTTT. The J gene is TRBJ2-3, the V gene TRBV5-4, with D unresolved. The CDR3 loop spans 12 amino acids. CDR1 SGHNT and CDR2 YYREEE come from the germline V gene (reference sequence). V was trimmed by 2 bases and J by 3 bases, leaving 4 bases between them.

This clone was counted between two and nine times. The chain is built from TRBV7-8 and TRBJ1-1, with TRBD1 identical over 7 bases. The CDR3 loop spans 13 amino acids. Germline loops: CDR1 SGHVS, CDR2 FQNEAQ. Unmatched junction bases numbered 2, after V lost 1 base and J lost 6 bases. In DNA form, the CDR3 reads TGTGCCAGCAGCTTAGGAGGGGGCTCTGAAGCTTTCTTT. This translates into CASSLGGGSEAFF.

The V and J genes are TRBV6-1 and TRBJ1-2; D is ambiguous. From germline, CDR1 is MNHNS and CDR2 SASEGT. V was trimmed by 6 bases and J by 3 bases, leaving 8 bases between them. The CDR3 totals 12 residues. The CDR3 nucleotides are TGTGCCAGCAGCATTTCGGACTATGGCTACACCTTC. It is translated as CASSISDYGYTF.

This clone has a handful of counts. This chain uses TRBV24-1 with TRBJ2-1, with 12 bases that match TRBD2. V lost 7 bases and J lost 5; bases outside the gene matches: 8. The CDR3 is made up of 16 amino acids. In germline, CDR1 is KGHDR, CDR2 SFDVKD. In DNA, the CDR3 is TGTGCCACCAGCCACGCTAGCGGGAGGGCTCACAATGAGCAGTTCTTC. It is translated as CATSHASGRAHNEQFF.

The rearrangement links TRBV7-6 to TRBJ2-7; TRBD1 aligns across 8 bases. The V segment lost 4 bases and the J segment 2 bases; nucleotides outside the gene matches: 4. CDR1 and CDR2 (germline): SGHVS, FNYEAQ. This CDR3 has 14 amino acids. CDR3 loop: CASSSGQGTYEQYF. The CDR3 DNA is TGTGCCAGCAGCTCTGGACAGGGAACCTACGAGCAGTACTTC.

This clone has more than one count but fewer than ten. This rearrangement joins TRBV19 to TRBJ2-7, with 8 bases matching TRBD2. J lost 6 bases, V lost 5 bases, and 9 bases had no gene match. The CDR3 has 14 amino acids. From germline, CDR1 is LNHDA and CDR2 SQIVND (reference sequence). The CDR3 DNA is TGTGCCAGTAGTTCGGGGACTAGTTTCAGCGAGCAGTACTTC. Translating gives CASSSGTSFSEQYF.

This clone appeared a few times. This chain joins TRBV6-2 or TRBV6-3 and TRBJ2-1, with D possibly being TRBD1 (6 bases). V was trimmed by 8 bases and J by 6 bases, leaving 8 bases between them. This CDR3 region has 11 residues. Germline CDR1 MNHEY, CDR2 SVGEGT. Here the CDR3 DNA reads TGTGCCAGCCAGGGGAGCAATGAGCAGTTCTTC. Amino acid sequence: CASQGSNEQFF.